These 29 T cell receptor beta chains were sequenced from one sample in a study of T cells expressing NK-cell markers. TCRdb processed the 5' RACE reads again and assigns one entry to each CDR3 protein, with no DNA. The sample totals some 600,000 distinct CDR3 sequences. Sample: blood T cells: a sorted CD56 or NKG2C T cell subset, CD4+ or CD8+ T cells, or bulk PBMC T cells (not recorded which). Source of these receptors: a man aged 18 to 35 in good health.

This chain uses TRBV28 with TRBJ2-7; TCRdb reports TRBD2, a call that lacks DNA to check it against. The CDR3 runs to 15 residues. CDR1 MDHEN and CDR2 SYDVKM come from the germline V gene. This CDR3 is CASSPLSTSMYEQYF. The full variable domain, rest sourced from reference TRBV28 and TRBJ2-7, is DVKVTQSSRYLVKRTGEKVFLECVQDMDHENMFWYRQDPGLGLRLIYFSYDVKMKEKGDIPEGYSVSREKKERFSLILESASTNQTSMYLCASSPLSTSMYEQYFGPGTRLTVT.

The chain joins TRBV4-2 to TRBJ2-1; there is no DNA to check the TCRdb D call of TRBD2. Germline CDR1 is LGHNA and CDR2 is YNFKEQ. This CDR3 has 12 amino acids. The CDR3 is CASSHSGAEQFF.

V usage is TRBV5-1 and J usage is TRBJ2-2. CDR3 length: 13 amino acids. From germline, CDR1 is SGHRS and CDR2 YFSETQ. Here the CDR3 reads CASSAVFTGELFF.

V gene TRBV5-1 combines with J gene TRBJ2-7; TCRdb proposes TRBD1, but this gene call is untestable without DNA. The CDR3 sequence is 15 residues long. CDR1 and CDR2 from the germline V gene are SGHRS and YFSETQ. CDR3 loop: CASSEPGTGGTGQYF. The whole variable domain, filled in from reference TRBV5-1 and TRBJ2-7, reads KAGVTQTPRYLIKTRGQQVTLSCSPISGHRSVSWYQQTPGQGLQFLFEYFSETQRNKGNFPGRFSGRQFSNSRSEMNVSTLELGDSALYLCASSEPGTGGTGQYFGPGTRLTVT.

This sequence joins TRBV12-3 or TRBV12-4 and TRBJ2-1; lacking DNA, the TRBD2 call made by TCRdb goes unchecked. The CDR3 contains 16 residues. The CDR3 here is CASRGTSGRGYNEQFF.

This rearrangement joins TRBV15 to TRBJ2-3; TCRdb designates TRBD2, a call that cannot be tested without DNA. CDR1 is LNHNV and CDR2 is YYDKDF in the germline V gene (reference sequence). The CDR3 loop spans 16 amino acids. The CDR3 loop reads CATLRYSGSVPDTQYF.

This rearrangement joins TRBV4-1 to TRBJ2-5; lacking DNA, the TRBD2 call made by TCRdb goes unchecked. CDR3 length: 15 amino acids. CDR1 is MGHRA and CDR2 is YSYEKL in the germline V gene. CDR3 loop: CASSQARDFQETQYF.

The CDR3 loop reads CASSPGVGGTDTQYF. V usage is TRBV5-1 and J usage is TRBJ2-3; the TCRdb D gene call, TRBD1, has no DNA to confirm it. Germline values: CDR1 SGHRS, CDR2 YFSETQ. This CDR3 spans 15 amino acids.

V gene TRBV20-1 combines with J gene TRBJ2-1; TCRdb's D call, TRBD2, is unchecked because there is no DNA. Germline CDR1 DFQATT, CDR2 SNEGSKA (reference sequence). The CDR3 sequence is 14 residues long. The CDR3 sequence is CSARVSGSGNEQFF.

The chain employs TRBV20-1 and TRBJ2-5. The CDR3 is 11 amino acids. Germline CDR1 reads DFQATT; CDR2 reads SNEGSKA (reference sequence). Here the CDR3 reads CSARGLETQYF.

V is TRBV5-1 and J is TRBJ2-1; TCRdb's D call of TRBD2 is untestable without DNA. The CDR3 spans 16 residues. Germline CDR1 and CDR2: SGHRS and YFSETQ. The CDR3 region is CASSLGQREVTNEQFF.

The chain recombines TRBV29-1 with TRBJ1-2; TCRdb names TRBD1, which stays unverified in the absence of DNA. Germline V gene lookup returns CDR1 SQVTM and CDR2 ANQGSEA. This CDR3 has 15 amino acids. CDR3 region: CSVEAGTGAAYGYTF.

The chain carries TRBV12-3 or TRBV12-4 and TRBJ2-3; TCRdb's D call, TRBD1, is unchecked because there is no DNA. There are 12 residues in the CDR3. CDR3 sequence reads: CASSLVADPGYF.

The V call is TRBV20-1, the J call TRBJ2-5; absent DNA, TCRdb's TRBD1 call cannot be checked. This CDR3 has 13 amino acids. Germline V lookup: CDR1 DFQATT, CDR2 SNEGSKA (reference sequence). The CDR3 spells CSAPDDRGETQYF.

The V gene is TRBV27, the J gene TRBJ2-5; checking the TCRdb D call of TRBD2 is not possible without DNA. The CDR3 covers 15 residues. CDR1 is MNHEY, CDR2 SMNVEV, per germline (reference sequence). This CDR3 reads CASRPRRLAGGSQYF.

V usage is TRBV20-1 and J usage is TRBJ1-5. Germline V gene data show CDR1 as DFQATT and CDR2 as SNEGSKA (reference sequence). The CDR3 has 15 amino acids. The CDR3 reads CSATIGGSYNQPQHF.

This chain links TRBV20-1 with TRBJ2-1; TCRdb designates TRBD2, a call that cannot be tested without DNA. CDR3 length: 15 amino acids. Germline V lookup: CDR1 DFQATT, CDR2 SNEGSKA (reference sequence). The CDR3 protein is CSAPRLAGRANEQFF.

The chain couples TRBV24-1 to TRBJ2-5; with no DNA, the TCRdb D assignment of TRBD2 cannot be verified. The germline V gene encodes CDR1 KGHDR and CDR2 SFDVKD. This CDR3 is 16 amino acids long. The CDR3 loop is CATSDPGTSGQETQYF.

The chain joins TRBV5-1 to TRBJ2-3; there is no DNA to check the TCRdb D call of TRBD2. CDR3 size: 16 residues. Germline CDR1 and CDR2: SGHRS and YFSETQ. The CDR3 is CASSLGGSESTDTQYF.

The V and J genes are TRBV20-1 and TRBJ2-1; TCRdb designates TRBD2, a call that cannot be tested without DNA. The germline V gene has CDR1 DFQATT and CDR2 SNEGSKA (reference sequence). CDR3 length: 14 amino acids. CDR3 amino acids: CSASQGLAGASQFF.

CDR3 in amino acids: CSVETGGMVHEQFF. J is TRBJ2-1 and V is TRBV29-1; the TCRdb call, TRBD2, lacks DNA for checking. The V gene's germline CDR1 is SQVTM and CDR2 ANQGSEA. CDR3 size: 14 residues.

This sequence joins TRBV11-2 and TRBJ2-5; lacking DNA, the TRBD1 call made by TCRdb goes unchecked. In germline, CDR1 is SGHAT, CDR2 FQNNGV. This CDR3 is 15 amino acids long. The chain's CDR3 is CASSFYRVSGETQYF.

The chain links TRBV29-1 to TRBJ2-1; the D call of TRBD2 rests on TCRdb alone, since no DNA is present to check it. Germline CDR1 SQVTM, CDR2 ANQGSEA. This CDR3 comprises 12 residues. CDR3 region: CSARRRGEYKFF.

The chain's CDR3 is CASSVDRGRGAQYF. The V gene is TRBV12-3 or TRBV12-4, the J gene TRBJ2-3; TCRdb indicates TRBD1, and absent DNA this call remains unverified. CDR3 length: 14 residues.

The genes are TRBV4-2 and TRBJ1-1. The CDR3 has 15 amino acids. Per the germline V gene, CDR1 is LGHNA and CDR2 is YNFKEQ. CDR3 sequence: CASSQGPQGHTEAFF.

CDR3 loop: CASTKGTGGLGQYF. The chain couples TRBV12-3 or TRBV12-4 to TRBJ2-5; TCRdb returns TRBD1, unconfirmable since there is no DNA. This CDR3 comprises 14 residues.

The rearrangement uses TRBV7-2 and TRBJ2-2. The germline CDR1 and CDR2 sequences are SGHTA and FQGNSA. There are 13 residues in the CDR3. The CDR3 loop reads CASSPLESGELFF.

The V gene is TRBV4-1, the J gene TRBJ1-5. Germline assignment: CDR1 MGHRA and CDR2 YSYEKL. This CDR3 comprises 16 residues. The CDR3 sequence is CASSQDPGFGNQPQHF.

The chain combines TRBV7-9 with TRBJ1-2; TCRdb gives TRBD1 as the D gene, but with no DNA this cannot be confirmed. CDR1 and CDR2 (germline): SEHNR, FQNEAQ (reference sequence). This CDR3 spans 14 amino acids. The CDR3 protein is CASSLVDRGYGYTF.